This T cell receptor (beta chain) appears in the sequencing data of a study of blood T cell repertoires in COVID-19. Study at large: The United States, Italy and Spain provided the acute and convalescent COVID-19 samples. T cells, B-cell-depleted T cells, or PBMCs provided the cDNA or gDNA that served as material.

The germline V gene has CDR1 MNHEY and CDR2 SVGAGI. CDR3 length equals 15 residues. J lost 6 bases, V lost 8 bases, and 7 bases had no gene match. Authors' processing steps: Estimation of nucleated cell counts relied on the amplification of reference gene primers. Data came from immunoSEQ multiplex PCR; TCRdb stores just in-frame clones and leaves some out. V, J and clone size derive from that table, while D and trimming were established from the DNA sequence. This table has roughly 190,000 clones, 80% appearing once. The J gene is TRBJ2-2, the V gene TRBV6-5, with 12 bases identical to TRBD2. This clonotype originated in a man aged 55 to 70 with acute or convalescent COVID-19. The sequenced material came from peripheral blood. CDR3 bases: TGTGCCAGCGGAACTAGCGGGAGGTTGTCCGGGGAGCTGTTTTTT. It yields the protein CASGTSGRLSGELFF.